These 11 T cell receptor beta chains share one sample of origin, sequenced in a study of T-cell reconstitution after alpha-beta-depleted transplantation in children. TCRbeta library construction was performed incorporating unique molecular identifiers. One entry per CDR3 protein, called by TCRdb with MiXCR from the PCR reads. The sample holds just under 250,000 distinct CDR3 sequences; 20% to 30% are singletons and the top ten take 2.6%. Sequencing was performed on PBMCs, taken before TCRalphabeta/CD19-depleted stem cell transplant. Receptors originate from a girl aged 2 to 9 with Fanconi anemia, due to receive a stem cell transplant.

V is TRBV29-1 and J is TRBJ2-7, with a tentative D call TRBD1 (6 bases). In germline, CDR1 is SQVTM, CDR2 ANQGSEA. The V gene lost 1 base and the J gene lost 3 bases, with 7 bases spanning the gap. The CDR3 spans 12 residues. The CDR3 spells CSVEVQGYEQYF. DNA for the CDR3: TGCAGCGTTGAAGTACAGGGCTACGAGCAGTACTTC.

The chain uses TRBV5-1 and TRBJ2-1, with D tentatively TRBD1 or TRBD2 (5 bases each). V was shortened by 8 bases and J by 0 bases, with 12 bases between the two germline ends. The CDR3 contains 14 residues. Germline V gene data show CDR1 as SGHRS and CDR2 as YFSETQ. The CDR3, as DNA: TGCGCCAGTTACGGGACGTCCTCCTACAATGAGCAGTTCTTC. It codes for CASYGTSSYNEQFF.

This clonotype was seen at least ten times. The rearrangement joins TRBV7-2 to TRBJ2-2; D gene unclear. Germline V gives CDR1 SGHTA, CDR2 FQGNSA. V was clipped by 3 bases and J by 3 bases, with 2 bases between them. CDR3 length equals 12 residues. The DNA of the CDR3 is TGTGCCAGCAGCTTTTACACCGGGGAGCTGTTTTTT. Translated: CASSFYTGELFF.

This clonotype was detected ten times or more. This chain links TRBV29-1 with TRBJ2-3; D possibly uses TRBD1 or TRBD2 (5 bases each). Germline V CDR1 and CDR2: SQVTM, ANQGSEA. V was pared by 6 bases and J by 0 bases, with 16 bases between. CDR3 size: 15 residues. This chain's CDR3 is CSVSSPEGSTDTQYF. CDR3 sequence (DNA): TGCAGCGTCTCCAGCCCCGAGGGGAGCACAGATACGCAGTATTTT.

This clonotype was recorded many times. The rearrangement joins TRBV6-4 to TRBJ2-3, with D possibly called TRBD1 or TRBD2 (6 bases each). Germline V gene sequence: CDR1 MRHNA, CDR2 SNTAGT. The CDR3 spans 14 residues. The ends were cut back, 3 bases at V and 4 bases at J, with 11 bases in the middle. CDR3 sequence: CASSERGEADTQYF. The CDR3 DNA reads TGTGCCAGCAGTGAAAGGGGGGAGGCAGATACGCAGTATTTT.

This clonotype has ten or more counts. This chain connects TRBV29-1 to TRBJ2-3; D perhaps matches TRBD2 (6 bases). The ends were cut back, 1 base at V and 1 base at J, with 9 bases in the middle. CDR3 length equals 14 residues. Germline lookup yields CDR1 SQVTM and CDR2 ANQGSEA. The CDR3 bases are TGCAGCGTTGAAGGTGCGGGACGCACAGATACGCAGTATTTT. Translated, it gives CSVEGAGRTDTQYF.

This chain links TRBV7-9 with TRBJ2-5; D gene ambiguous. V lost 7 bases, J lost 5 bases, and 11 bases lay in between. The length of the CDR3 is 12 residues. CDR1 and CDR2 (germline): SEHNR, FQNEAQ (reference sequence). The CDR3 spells CASTQVAETQYF. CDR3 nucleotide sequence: TGTGCCAGCACTCAGGTGGCGGAGACCCAGTACTTC.

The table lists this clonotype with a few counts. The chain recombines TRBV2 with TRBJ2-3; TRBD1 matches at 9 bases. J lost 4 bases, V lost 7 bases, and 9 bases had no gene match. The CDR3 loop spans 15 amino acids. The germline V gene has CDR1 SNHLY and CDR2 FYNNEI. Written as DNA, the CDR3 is TGTGCCAGCATCTTGACAGGGGGAGAAGCAGATACGCAGTATTTT. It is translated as CASILTGGEADTQYF.

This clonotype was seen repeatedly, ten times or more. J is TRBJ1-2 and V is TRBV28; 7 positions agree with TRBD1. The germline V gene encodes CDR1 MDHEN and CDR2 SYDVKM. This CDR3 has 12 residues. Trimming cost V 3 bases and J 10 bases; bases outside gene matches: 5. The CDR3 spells CASSLTGWDYTF. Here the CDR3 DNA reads TGTGCCAGCAGTTTGACAGGGTGGGACTACACCTTC.

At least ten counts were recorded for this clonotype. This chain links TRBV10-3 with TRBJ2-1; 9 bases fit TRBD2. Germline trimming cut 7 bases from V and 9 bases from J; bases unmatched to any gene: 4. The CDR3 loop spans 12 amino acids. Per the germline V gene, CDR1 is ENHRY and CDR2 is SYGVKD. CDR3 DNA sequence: TGTGCCATCATAACTAGCGGGTTTGAGCAGTTCTTC. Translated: CAIITSGFEQFF.

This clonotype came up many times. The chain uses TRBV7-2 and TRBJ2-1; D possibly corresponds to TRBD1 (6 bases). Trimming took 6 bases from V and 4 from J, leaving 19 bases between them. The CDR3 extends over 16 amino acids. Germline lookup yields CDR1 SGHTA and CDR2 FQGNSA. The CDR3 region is CASSSVQGWAYNEQFF. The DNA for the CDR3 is TGTGCCAGCAGTTCCGTTCAGGGGTGGGCTTACAATGAGCAGTTCTTC.